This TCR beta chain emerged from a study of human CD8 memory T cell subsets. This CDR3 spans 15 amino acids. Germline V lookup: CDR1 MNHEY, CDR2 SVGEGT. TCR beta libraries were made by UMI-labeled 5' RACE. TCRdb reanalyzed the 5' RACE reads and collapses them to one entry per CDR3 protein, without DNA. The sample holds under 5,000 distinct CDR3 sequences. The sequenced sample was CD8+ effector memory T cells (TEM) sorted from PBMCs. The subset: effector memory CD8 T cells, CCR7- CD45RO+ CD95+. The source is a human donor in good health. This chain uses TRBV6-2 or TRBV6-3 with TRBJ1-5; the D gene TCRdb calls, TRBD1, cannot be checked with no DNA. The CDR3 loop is CASSPSGGASQPQHF.